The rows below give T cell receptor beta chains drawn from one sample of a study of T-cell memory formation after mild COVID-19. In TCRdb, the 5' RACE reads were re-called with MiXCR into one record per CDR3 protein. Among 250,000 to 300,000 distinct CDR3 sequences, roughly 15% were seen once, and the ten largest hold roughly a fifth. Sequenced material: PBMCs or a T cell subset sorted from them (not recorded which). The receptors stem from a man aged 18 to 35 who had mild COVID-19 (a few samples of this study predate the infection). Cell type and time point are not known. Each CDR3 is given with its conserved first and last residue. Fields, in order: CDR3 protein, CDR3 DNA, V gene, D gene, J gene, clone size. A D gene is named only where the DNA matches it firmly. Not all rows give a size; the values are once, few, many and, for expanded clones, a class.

CASGSAPGSYNEQFF,TGTGCTAGTGGTTCGGCACCAGGCTCCTACAATGAGCAGTTCTTC,TRBV12-5,.,TRBJ2-1,few
CASSQVRGGPSRETQYF,TGTGCCAGCAGCCAAGTTCGGGGGGGGCCATCTAGGGAGACCCAGTACTTC,TRBV4-2,TRBD2,TRBJ2-5,few
CASSRRTGNTEAFF,TGTGCCAGTAGTCGACGGACAGGGAACACTGAAGCTTTCTTT,TRBV19,TRBD1,TRBJ1-1,few
CASSPWTSGEQYF,TGTGCCAGCTCACCTTGGACTAGCGGGGAGCAGTATTTT,TRBV18,TRBD2,TRBJ2-3,few
CASSRTVTGDLFF,TGTGCCAGCAGTCGAACAGTCACCGGGGACCTGTTTTTT,TRBV12-3/TRBV12-4,.,TRBJ2-2,few
CASSLRTGVETQYF,TGTGCTAGCAGCCTCCGGACAGGGGTGGAGACCCAGTACTTC,TRBV7-7,TRBD1,TRBJ2-5,few
CASSDRLNTEAFF,TGCGCCAGCAGTGACAGGCTGAACACTGAAGCTTTCTTT,TRBV5-1,.,TRBJ1-1,few
CASNSHGGTEAFF,TGTGCCAGCAACTCCCATGGTGGCACTGAAGCTTTCTTT,TRBV7-9,.,TRBJ1-1,.
CASSEPGTGEETQYF,TGTGCCAGCAGCGAGCCCGGGACAGGGGAAGAGACCCAGTACTTC,TRBV6-6,TRBD1,TRBJ2-5,.
CASSLALEQTARYTF,TGTGCCAGCAGCTTAGCGCTTGAGCAGACGGCCCGCTACACCTTC,TRBV7-9,.,TRBJ1-2,few
CASSVEGAHSPLHF,TGTGCCAGCAGCGTAGAAGGGGCACATTCACCCCTCCACTTT,TRBV9,.,TRBJ1-6,.
CASGLVIGTAMNTEAFF,TGTGCTAGTGGTTTGGTAATCGGGACAGCCATGAACACTGAAGCTTTCTTT,TRBV12-5,TRBD1,TRBJ1-1,.
CASRIQTRPFF,TGTGCCAGCAGAATTCAGACTAGACCGTTCTTC,TRBV2,.,TRBJ2-1,.
CSASRASGGAVETQYF,TGCAGTGCTAGTAGGGCTAGCGGGGGGGCCGTGGAGACCCAGTACTTC,TRBV20-1,TRBD2,TRBJ2-5,few
CASSFGVDTQYF,TGTGCCAGCAGCTTTGGGGTAGATACGCAGTATTTT,TRBV7-9,.,TRBJ2-3,.
CASSRRQGYAYGYTF,TGTGCCAGCAGCCGCCGACAGGGATATGCCTATGGCTACACCTTC,TRBV6-5,TRBD1,TRBJ1-2,many
CASSRDIQGREYF,TGTGCCAGCAGCCGGGACATCCAAGGAAGAGAGTACTTC,TRBV11-1,.,TRBJ2-4,few
CAISERDVRRYNEQFF,TGTGCCATCAGTGAGCGAGATGTGCGCCGTTACAATGAGCAGTTCTTC,TRBV10-3,.,TRBJ2-1,few
CAISEAWQGRTDTQYF,TGTGCCATCAGCGAGGCGTGGCAGGGGCGCACAGATACGCAGTATTTT,TRBV10-3,.,TRBJ2-3,many
CASIVGGTSTDTQYF,TGTGCCAGCATCGTCGGGGGAACTAGCACAGATACGCAGTATTTT,TRBV12-3/TRBV12-4,.,TRBJ2-3,few
CASSQVGWGGGQLRTEAFF,TGCGCCAGCAGCCAAGTAGGATGGGGAGGAGGACAGCTTAGAACTGAAGCTTTCTTT,TRBV4-1,.,TRBJ1-1,.
CASSLDSMNTEAFF,TGTGCCAGCAGCTTGGACAGTATGAACACTGAAGCTTTCTTT,TRBV7-9,.,TRBJ1-1,.
CARQGYEQYF,TGTGCCAGACAGGGTTACGAGCAGTACTTC,TRBV19,.,TRBJ2-7,few
CAISGIGTGGRYEQYF,TGTGCCATCAGTGGGATTGGGACAGGGGGCCGGTACGAGCAGTACTTC,TRBV10-3,TRBD1,TRBJ2-7,.
CASGRGRPDTQYF,TGTGCCAGCGGGCGGGGGCGGCCTGATACGCAGTATTTT,TRBV6-6,.,TRBJ2-3,.
CASRPTGNAYGYTF,TGCGCCAGCAGACCAACAGGGAACGCCTATGGCTACACCTTC,TRBV4-1,.,TRBJ1-2,.
CASSWTQGKETQYF,TGTGCCAGCAGTTGGACACAGGGTAAAGAGACCCAGTACTTC,TRBV6-2/TRBV6-3,.,TRBJ2-5,few
CASRQQGGEYYGYTF,TGTGCCAGCAGGCAACAGGGAGGAGAGTACTATGGCTACACCTTC,TRBV6-7,.,TRBJ1-2,few
CASSAGVRGTTGELFF,TGTGCCAGCAGCGCTGGGGTTCGGGGAACGACCGGGGAGCTGTTTTTT,TRBV9,.,TRBJ2-2,.
CASSGNPTDTQYF,TGTGCCAGCAGTGGGAACCCAACAGATACGCAGTATTTT,TRBV6-4,.,TRBJ2-3,many
CASSPQGYGEQYF,TGCGCCAGCAGCCCACAGGGATACGGCGAGCAGTACTTC,TRBV5-1,.,TRBJ2-7,.
CASSSLGGNYGYTF,TGTGCCAGCAGTTCCTTAGGGGGGAACTATGGCTACACCTTC,TRBV12-3/TRBV12-4,.,TRBJ1-2,few
CASSQPPGGVNTEAFF,TGTGCCAGCAGCCAGCCTCCAGGGGGGGTGAACACTGAAGCTTTCTTT,TRBV4-2,TRBD1,TRBJ1-1,.
CASSQGRGVYTF,TGTGCCAGCAGCCAAGGGAGAGGGGTCTACACCTTC,TRBV7-2,.,TRBJ1-2,.
CATYQGFTDTQYF,TGTGCCACTTATCAGGGCTTCACAGATACGCAGTATTTT,TRBV28,.,TRBJ2-3,few
CASLKQGAETQYF,TGTGCCAGCCTAAAGCAGGGGGCGGAGACCCAGTACTTC,TRBV6-2/TRBV6-3,TRBD1,TRBJ2-5,.
CASSSDGGSSYNEQFF,TGTGCCAGCAGTTCCGACGGTGGAAGCTCCTACAATGAGCAGTTCTTC,TRBV27,.,TRBJ2-1,once
CASSQDRSGNTIYF,TGTGCCAGCAGCCAAGACAGGAGTGGAAACACCATATATTTT,TRBV14,.,TRBJ1-3,few
CASSFTDSGANVLTF,TGTGCCAGCAGTTTCACAGACTCTGGGGCCAACGTCCTGACTTTC,TRBV5-4,.,TRBJ2-6,.
CASSERGPGTDTQYF,TGCGCCAGCTCGGAGCGGGGGCCAGGCACAGATACGCAGTATTTT,TRBV23-1,TRBD2,TRBJ2-3,.
CSAREGSSYNEQFF,TGCAGTGCTAGAGAAGGGAGCTCCTACAATGAGCAGTTCTTC,TRBV20-1,.,TRBJ2-1,few
CASSLRGTLEQYF,TGTGCCAGCAGTTTAAGGGGGACCCTTGAGCAGTACTTC,TRBV12-3/TRBV12-4,.,TRBJ2-7,few
CASSFTGGQPQHF,TGTGCCAGCAGCTTTACCGGGGGCCAGCCCCAGCATTTT,TRBV7-2,.,TRBJ1-5,.
CSASSPLTSYEQYF,TGCAGTGCTAGTTCCCCTCTCACCTCCTACGAGCAGTACTTC,TRBV20-1,.,TRBJ2-7,.
CASSLEQFNQPQHF,TGTGCCAGCAGTTTAGAGCAGTTCAATCAGCCCCAGCATTTT,TRBV27,.,TRBJ1-5,few
CASKQASPEQYF,TGTGCCAGCAAACAGGCTTCCCCCGAGCAGTACTTC,TRBV12-3/TRBV12-4,.,TRBJ2-7,few